This TCR beta chain is drawn from a study of CD8+ T cells in alopecia areata. Whole-study context: Treated individuals took tofacitinib by mouth, 5 to 10 mg twice daily.

Noted treatment: oral pan-JAK inhibitor, 5-10 mg twice daily. About this clone: Its specificity is unknown.

Extracted RNA was reverse transcribed into cDNA, the sequencing template. Using immunoSEQ multiplex PCR, the repertoire was profiled, and TCRdb retains in-frame clones only, with some absent. The sample shows approximately 140,000 clones, roughly four fifths of them seen only once. Regarding the study as a whole: Lesional scalp displayed greater clonality than normal scalp, most notably in alopecia totalis/universalis.

The TCR sequence derives from a human donor with alopecia areata. Specimen: CD8+ T cells sorted from blood, collected at week 4, from a patient treated with tofacitinib.

The CDR3 region has the DNA TGTGCCAGCAGCCCTCAGACTAGCTCTAGCACAGATACGCAGTATTTT. It codes for CASSPQTSSSTDTQYF. The rearrangement links TRBV7-9 to TRBJ2-3; 7 bases are shared with TRBD2. This CDR3 spans 16 amino acids. The V gene end was trimmed by 5 bases and the J gene end by 0 bases; junction bases not matched to a gene: 8. Per the germline V gene, CDR1 is SEHNR and CDR2 is FQNEAQ (reference sequence).